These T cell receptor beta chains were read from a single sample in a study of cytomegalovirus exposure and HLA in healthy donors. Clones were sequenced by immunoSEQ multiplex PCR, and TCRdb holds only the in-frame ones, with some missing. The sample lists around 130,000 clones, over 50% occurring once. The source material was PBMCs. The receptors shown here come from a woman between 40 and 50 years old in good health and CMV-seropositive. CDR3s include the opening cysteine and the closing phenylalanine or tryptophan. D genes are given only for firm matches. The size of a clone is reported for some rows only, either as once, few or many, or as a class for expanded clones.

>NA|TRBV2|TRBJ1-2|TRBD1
TGTGCCAGCAACCCACAGGGGCCACTATATGGCTACACCTTC
CASNPQGPLYGYTF
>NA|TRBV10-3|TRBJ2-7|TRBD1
TGTGCCATTGGGCTTTCCGGGACAGACTACGAGCAGTACTTC
CAIGLSGTDYEQYF
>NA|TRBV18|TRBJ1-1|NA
TGTGCCAGCTCACCATCAATCACAGAAGACACTGAAGCTTTCTTT
CASSPSITEDTEAFF
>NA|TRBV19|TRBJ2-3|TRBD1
TGTGCCAGTAGTAGGGACAGGGGACCCACAGATACGCAGTATTTT
CASSRDRGPTDTQYF
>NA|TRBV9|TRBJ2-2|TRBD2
TGTGCCAGCAGCATTAGCGGGGGGGCCGCCGGGGAGCTGTTTTTT
CASSISGGAAGELFF
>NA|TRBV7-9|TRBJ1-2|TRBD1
TGTGCCAGCAGCTCCGAACAGGGGATCGCTGGAACTTATGGCTACACCTTC
CASSSEQGIAGTYGYTF
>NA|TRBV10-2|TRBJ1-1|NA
TGCGCCAGCAGGGCAGGATTAATGAACACTGAAGCTTTCTTT
CASRAGLMNTEAFF
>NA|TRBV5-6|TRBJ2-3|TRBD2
TGTGCCAGCAGCTTTAGACTAGCGGGAGGGGATACGCAGTATTTT
CASSFRLAGGDTQYF
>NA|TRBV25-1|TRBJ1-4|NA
TGTGCCAGCACCTCCCTGGGGTCCGGGACAAGGCGAGAAAAACTGTTTTTT
CASTSLGSGTRREKLFF
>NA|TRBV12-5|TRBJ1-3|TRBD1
TGTGCTAGTGGGACTGGACAGGGGACCTCCGGAAACACCATATATTTT
CASGTGQGTSGNTIYF
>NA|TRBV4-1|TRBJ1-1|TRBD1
TGCGCCAGCAGCCACAGTCCCCGGACAGGGGGCATCGAAGCTTTCTTT
CASSHSPRTGGIEAFF
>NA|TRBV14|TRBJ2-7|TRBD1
TGTGCCAGCAGCGATCAAATGGACAGGTCCTACGAGCAGTACTTC
CASSDQMDRSYEQYF
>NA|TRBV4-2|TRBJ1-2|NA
TGTGCCAGCAGCCAAGATGGAACAGCGGTAAATGGCTACACCTTC
CASSQDGTAVNGYTF
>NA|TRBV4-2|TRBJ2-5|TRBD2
TGTGCCAGCAGGGCTAGCGGGAGCAGCGAGACCCAGTACTTC
CASRASGSSETQYF
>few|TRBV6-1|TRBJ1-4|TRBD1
TGTGCCAGCAGGACGCCGGGACAGGGGGGTAGACTGTTTTTT
CASRTPGQGGRLFF
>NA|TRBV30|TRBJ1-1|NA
TGTGCCTGGGTAGGGGGGGACACTGAAGCTTTCTTT
CAWVGGDTEAFF
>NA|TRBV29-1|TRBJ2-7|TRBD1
TGCAGCGTTGATGGTATGGGACAGGGATACGAGCAGTACTTC
CSVDGMGQGYEQYF
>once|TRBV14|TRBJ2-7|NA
TGTGCCAGCAGCCTTCAGGGCGGCGAGCAGTACTTC
CASSLQGGEQYF
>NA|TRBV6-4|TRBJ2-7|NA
TGTGCCCGGGGAGCTTACGAGCAGTACTTC
CARGAYEQYF
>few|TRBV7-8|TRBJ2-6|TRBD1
TGTGCCAGCAGCTCACCGGGACAGGGCTCGGCCAACGTCCTGACTTTC
CASSSPGQGSANVLTF
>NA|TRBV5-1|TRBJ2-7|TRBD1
TGCGCCAGCAGCAGAAGGGGGCCGGGCCCCGGCAACTACGAGCAGTACTTC
CASSRRGPGPGNYEQYF
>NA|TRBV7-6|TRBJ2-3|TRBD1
TGTGCCAGCAGCTTACCCACCACAGGGGGCGAAGGTGCAGATACGCAGTATTTT
CASSLPTTGGEGADTQYF
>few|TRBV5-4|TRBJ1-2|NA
TGTGCCAGCAGCTCTGGCGGGCCCACAAACTATGGCTACACCTTC
CASSSGGPTNYGYTF
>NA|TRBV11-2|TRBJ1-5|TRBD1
TGTGCCAGCAGCCTTTTGGGCGGCAGGGGGAATCAGCCCCAGCATTTT
CASSLLGGRGNQPQHF
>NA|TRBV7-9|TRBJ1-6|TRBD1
TGTGCCAGCAGCCCCGCGGGACAGGGCCCACCCCTCCACTTT
CASSPAGQGPPLHF
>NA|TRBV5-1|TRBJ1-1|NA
TGCGCCAGCAGCTTGGACAGGATGAACACTGAAGCTTTCTTT
CASSLDRMNTEAFF
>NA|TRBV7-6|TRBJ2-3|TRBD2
TGTGCCAGCAGCTTAGCGCCCTACAAGGGGCGCGGGGGAGATACGCAGTATTTT
CASSLAPYKGRGGDTQYF
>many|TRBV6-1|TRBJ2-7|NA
TGTGCCAGCAGTCTCACCTCGGAGGGAGAGGGGCAGTACTTC
CASSLTSEGEGQYF
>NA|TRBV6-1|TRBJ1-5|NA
TGTGCCAGCAGTGGCCTCAGGGTAGGCAATCAGCCCCAGCATTTT
CASSGLRVGNQPQHF
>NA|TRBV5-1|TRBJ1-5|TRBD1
TGCGCCAGCAGCCTCGGGACAGGAGGGGGTTGGGGCAATCAGCCCCAGCATTTT
CASSLGTGGGWGNQPQHF
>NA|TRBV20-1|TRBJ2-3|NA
TGCAGTGCTAGAGCCCCTAATACGCAGTATTTT
CSARAPNTQYF
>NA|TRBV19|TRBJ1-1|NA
TGTGCCAGTAGCGTACCCCCAGGCACTGAAGCTTTCTTT
CASSVPPGTEAFF
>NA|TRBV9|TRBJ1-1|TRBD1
TGTGCCAGCAGCGTAGGCGGGACAGGGCTCACTGAAGCTTTCTTT
CASSVGGTGLTEAFF
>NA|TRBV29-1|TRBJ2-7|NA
TGCAGTGCCTTTCAGGGAAACGAGCAGTACTTC
CSAFQGNEQYF
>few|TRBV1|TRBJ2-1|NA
TGCACCAGCAGCTCTCAGGGGCATGAGCAGTTCTTC
CTSSSQGHEQFF
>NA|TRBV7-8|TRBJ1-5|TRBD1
TGTGCCAGCAGCCGTAATTCTAGACAGGGAAGAGGGGATCAGCCCCAGCATTTT
CASSRNSRQGRGDQPQHF
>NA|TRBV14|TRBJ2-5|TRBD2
TGTGCCAGCAGCCAAGATAGGACTAGCGGGGGAACGGGGGAGACCCAGTACTTC
CASSQDRTSGGTGETQYF
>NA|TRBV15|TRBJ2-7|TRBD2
TGTGCCACCAGCAGAGATAGTTGGGAGGGAGGGCACTCCTACGAGCAGTACTTC
CATSRDSWEGGHSYEQYF
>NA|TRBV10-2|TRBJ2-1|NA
TGCGCCAGCAGTGACCCCATCTATTGGAATGAGCAGTTCTTC
CASSDPIYWNEQFF
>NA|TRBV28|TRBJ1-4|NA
TGTGCCAGCACTACTCCGGGTCTTAATGAAAAACTGTTTTTT
CASTTPGLNEKLFF
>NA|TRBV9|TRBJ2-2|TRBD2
TGTGCCAGCAGCGTAGTTGTGTCTAGCGGGGGCCCCGGGAACACCGGGGAGCTGTTTTTT
CASSVVVSSGGPGNTGELFF
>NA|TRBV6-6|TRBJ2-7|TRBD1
TGTGCCAGCAGTTACAAAGGACAGGGGTTGGGATACGAGCAGTACTTC
CASSYKGQGLGYEQYF
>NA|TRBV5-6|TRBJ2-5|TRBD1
TGTGCCACCAGACAGGGGGCGCGAGAGACCCAGTACTTC
CATRQGARETQYF
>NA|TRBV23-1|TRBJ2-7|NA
TGCGCCAGCAGTCAAGCAGAAACAGGGTCGGTCTATAAAACCTACGAGCAGTACTTC
CASSQAETGSVYKTYEQYF
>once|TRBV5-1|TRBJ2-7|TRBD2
TGCGCCAGCAGCTTCGGGGGAGGGGTCGAGCAGTACTTC
CASSFGGGVEQYF
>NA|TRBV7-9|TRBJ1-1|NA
TGTGCCAGCAGCTTAGGGGAGTACACTGAAGCTTTCTTT
CASSLGEYTEAFF
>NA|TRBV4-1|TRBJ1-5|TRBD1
TGCGCCAGCAGCCAGGACGACAGGGGGCTTGAGCCCCAGCATTTT
CASSQDDRGLEPQHF